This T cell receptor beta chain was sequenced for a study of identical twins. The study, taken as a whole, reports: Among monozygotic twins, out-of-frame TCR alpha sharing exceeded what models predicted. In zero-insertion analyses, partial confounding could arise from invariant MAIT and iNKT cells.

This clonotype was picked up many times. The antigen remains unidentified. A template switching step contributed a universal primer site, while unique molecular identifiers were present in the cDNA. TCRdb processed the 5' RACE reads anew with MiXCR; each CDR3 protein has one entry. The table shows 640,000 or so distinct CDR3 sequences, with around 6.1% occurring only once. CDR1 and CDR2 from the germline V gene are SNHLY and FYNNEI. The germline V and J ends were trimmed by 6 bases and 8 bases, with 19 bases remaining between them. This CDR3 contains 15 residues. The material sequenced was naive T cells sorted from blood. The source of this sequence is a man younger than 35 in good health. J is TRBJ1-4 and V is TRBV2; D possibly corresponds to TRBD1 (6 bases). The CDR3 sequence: CASRPPRQVEEKLFF. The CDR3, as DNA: TGTGCCAGCAGGCCGCCACGACAGGTGGAGGAAAAACTGTTTTTT.